One and the same sample provided the 8 T cell receptor beta chains below, sequenced in a study of CD8+ T cells in alopecia areata. This sample's treatment: oral pan-JAK inhibitor, 5-10 mg twice daily. Following RNA extraction, reverse transcription yielded cDNA that acted as the sequencing template. Method: immunoSEQ multiplex PCR; TCRdb's copy keeps in-frame clones and lacks some. The data show about 250,000 clones, with around 64% seen just once and around 0.84% held by the top ten. The sample in question was CD4+ T cells sorted from blood, obtained around week 54, from a patient treated with tofacitinib. These receptors came from a human donor with alopecia areata.

This chain uses TRBV11-2 with TRBJ2-7; the D gene could be TRBD1 or TRBD2 (5 bases each). The CDR3 sequence is 14 residues long. From germline, CDR1 is SGHAT and CDR2 FQNNGV. Trimming removed 5 bases at V and 4 bases at J, with 15 bases between. The CDR3 DNA follows: TGTGCCAGCAGCCTCCCGGGACGGAGATACGAGCAGTACTTC. The encoded protein is CASSLPGRRYEQYF.

The chain uses TRBV4-2 and TRBJ2-3, with D tentatively TRBD1 (6 bases). The V end lost 1 base, the J end lost 2 bases, and 10 bases lay between the germline ends. This CDR3 is 15 amino acids long. The germline V gene has CDR1 LGHNA and CDR2 YNFKEQ. The CDR3 spells CASSQGGQVTDTQYF. CDR3 DNA: TGTGCCAGCAGCCAAGGGGGGCAGGTCACAGATACGCAGTATTTT.

V usage is TRBV7-2 and J usage is TRBJ2-1; D gene uncertain. CDR1 and CDR2 from the germline V gene are SGHTA and FQGNSA. V lost 2 bases and J 10 bases, leaving 12 bases between the germline ends. CDR3 length equals 13 residues. As DNA, the CDR3 is TGTGCCAGCAGCTTACGGAAATACGGCGAGCAGTTCTTC. Translated, it gives CASSLRKYGEQFF.

The chain has TRBV5-1 and TRBJ1-1, with 7 bases lining up with TRBD1. The trim removed 4 bases at V and 7 bases at J, leaving 13 bases unmatched. Germline values: CDR1 SGHRS, CDR2 YFSETQ. The CDR3 runs 15 residues. The CDR3 here is CASSPNILGQLEAFF. The CDR3 region has the DNA TGCGCCAGCAGCCCCAACATCTTGGGACAGCTTGAAGCTTTCTTT. The entire variable domain, with the rest obtained from reference TRBV5-1 and TRBJ1-1, is as follows: KAGVTQTPRYLIKTRGQQVTLSCSPISGHRSVSWYQQTPGQGLQFLFEYFSETQRNKGNFPGRFSGRQFSNSRSEMNVSTLELGDSALYLCASSPNILGQLEAFFGQGTRLTVV.

This chain links TRBV29-1 with TRBJ2-6, with a possible D match to TRBD1 (6 bases). The CDR3 has 15 residues. V lost 7 bases and J 0 bases, leaving 13 bases between the germline ends. In germline, CDR1 is SQVTM, CDR2 ANQGSEA. Here the CDR3 reads CSAGGQTSGANVLTF. The CDR3 DNA reads as TGCAGCGCCGGAGGACAGACCTCTGGGGCCAACGTCCTGACTTTC.

The chain couples TRBV4-2 to TRBJ1-1, with 8 nucleotides matching TRBD1. CDR1 is LGHNA and CDR2 is YNFKEQ in the germline V gene. The CDR3 extends over 12 amino acids. V dropped 5 bases and J dropped 4; count of bases not matched to a gene: 0. The CDR3 sequence: CASSDRGTEAFF. Written as DNA, the CDR3 is TGTGCCAGCAGCGACAGGGGCACTGAAGCTTTCTTT.

The chain is built from TRBV29-1 and TRBJ2-3, with D perhaps TRBD1 (6 bases). The CDR3 spans 13 residues. CDR1 and CDR2 (germline): SQVTM, ANQGSEA. V was trimmed by 1 base and J by 4 bases, leaving 9 bases between them. Written as DNA, the CDR3 is TGCAGCGTTGAAGGACAGGTACCAGATACGCAGTATTTT. Amino acid sequence: CSVEGQVPDTQYF.

Note on this clone: Other DNA sequences within the sample encode an identical CDR3. The chain combines TRBV30 with TRBJ1-4; no clear D. The CDR3 sequence is 14 residues long. Germline loops: CDR1 GTSNPN, CDR2 SVGIG (reference sequence). V was clipped by 2 bases and J by 2 bases, with 9 bases between them. CDR3 residues: CAWSSGSTNEKLFF. The DNA of the CDR3 is TGTGCCTGGAGTAGCGGCAGCACTAATGAAAAACTGTTTTTT.